The clone carrying this TCR beta chain was recorded a few times. This sample stems from a study of blood T cell repertoires in COVID-19. Study-wide context: Samples came from the United States, Italy and Spain, spanning acute and convalescent COVID-19. Nucleic acid was either cDNA or gDNA, and it came from T cells, B-cell-depleted T cells, or PBMCs.

The germline CDR1 and CDR2 sequences are MNHEY and SMNVEV (reference sequence). J was trimmed by 5 bases and V by 1 base; bases with no gene match: 2. The CDR3 runs to 13 residues. TCRdb's table, derived via immunoSEQ multiplex PCR, lists solely in-frame clones and lacks some. The top ten clones hold 24% of a sample with about 95,000 clones, 84% of them seen once. Sequenced sample: peripheral blood. The sequence derives from a human donor in a cohort sampled during active COVID-19. This sequence joins TRBV27 and TRBJ2-7; 7 bases match TRBD2. This chain's CDR3 is CASSLWGGDEQYF. The CDR3 DNA sequence: TGTGCCAGCAGTTTATGGGGAGGGGACGAGCAGTACTTC.